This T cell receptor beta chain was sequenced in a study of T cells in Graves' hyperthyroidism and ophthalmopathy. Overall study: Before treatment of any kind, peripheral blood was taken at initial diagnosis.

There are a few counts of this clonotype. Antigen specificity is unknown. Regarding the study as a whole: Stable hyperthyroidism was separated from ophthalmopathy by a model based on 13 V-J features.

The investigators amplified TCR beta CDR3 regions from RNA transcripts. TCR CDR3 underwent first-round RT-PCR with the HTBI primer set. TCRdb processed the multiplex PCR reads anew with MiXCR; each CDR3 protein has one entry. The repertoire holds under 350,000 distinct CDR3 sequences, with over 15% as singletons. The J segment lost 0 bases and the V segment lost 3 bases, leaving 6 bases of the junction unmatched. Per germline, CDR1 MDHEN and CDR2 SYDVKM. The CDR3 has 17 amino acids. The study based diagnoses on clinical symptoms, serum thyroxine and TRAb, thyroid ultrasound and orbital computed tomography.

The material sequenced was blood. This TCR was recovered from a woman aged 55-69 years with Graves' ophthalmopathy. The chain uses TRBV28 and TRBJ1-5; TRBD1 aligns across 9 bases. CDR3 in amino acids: CASSFLGTGYSNQPQHF. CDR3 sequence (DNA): TGTGCCAGCAGTTTCCTCGGGACAGGGTATAGCAATCAGCCCCAGCATTTT.